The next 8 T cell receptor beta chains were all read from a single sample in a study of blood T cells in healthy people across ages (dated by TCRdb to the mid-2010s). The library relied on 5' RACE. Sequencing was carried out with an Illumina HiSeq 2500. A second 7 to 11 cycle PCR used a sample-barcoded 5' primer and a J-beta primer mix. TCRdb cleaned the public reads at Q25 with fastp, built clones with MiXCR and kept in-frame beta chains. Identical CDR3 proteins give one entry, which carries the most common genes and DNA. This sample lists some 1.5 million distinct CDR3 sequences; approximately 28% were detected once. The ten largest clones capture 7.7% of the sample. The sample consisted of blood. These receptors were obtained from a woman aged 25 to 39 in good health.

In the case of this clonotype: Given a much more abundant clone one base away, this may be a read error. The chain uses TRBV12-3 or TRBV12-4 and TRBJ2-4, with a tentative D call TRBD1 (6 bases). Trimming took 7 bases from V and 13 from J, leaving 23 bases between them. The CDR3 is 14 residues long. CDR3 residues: CASNPTGSYNEQYF. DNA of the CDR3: TGTGCCAGCAATCCTACAGGGTCCTACAATGAGCAGTACTTC.

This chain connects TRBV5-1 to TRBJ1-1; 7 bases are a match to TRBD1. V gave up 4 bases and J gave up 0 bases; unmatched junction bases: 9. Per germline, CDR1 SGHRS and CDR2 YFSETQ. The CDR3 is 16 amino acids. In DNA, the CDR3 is TGCGCCAGCAGCCTCGGGGAAGGGGGCCTGAACACTGAAGCTTTCTTT. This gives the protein CASSLGEGGLNTEAFF.

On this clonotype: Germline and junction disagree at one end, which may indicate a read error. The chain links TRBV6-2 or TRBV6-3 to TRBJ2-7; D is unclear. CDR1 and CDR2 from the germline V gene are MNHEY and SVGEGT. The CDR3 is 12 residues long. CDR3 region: CVSSYDIDEQYF. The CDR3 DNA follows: TGTGTCAGCAGTTACGACATAGACGAGCAGTACTTC.

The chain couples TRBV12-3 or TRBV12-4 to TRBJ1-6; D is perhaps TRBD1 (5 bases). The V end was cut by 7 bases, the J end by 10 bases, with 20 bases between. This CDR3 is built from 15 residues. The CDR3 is CASTRSGASGSPLHF. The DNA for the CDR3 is TGTGCCAGCACCCGAAGTGGGGCCTCTGGATCACCCCTCCACTTT.

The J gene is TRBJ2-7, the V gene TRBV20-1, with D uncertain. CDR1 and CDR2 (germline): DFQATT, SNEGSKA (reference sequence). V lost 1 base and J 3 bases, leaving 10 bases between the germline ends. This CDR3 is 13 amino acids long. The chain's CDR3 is CSARGGGHYEQYF. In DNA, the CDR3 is TGCAGTGCTAGAGGTGGCGGTCACTACGAGCAGTACTTC.

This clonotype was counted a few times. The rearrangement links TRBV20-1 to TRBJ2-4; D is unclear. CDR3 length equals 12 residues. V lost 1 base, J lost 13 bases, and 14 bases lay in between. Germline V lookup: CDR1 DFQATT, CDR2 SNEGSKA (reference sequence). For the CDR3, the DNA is TGCAGTGCTAGAGGGGCCAACAATGAGCAGTACTTC. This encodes CSARGANNEQYF.

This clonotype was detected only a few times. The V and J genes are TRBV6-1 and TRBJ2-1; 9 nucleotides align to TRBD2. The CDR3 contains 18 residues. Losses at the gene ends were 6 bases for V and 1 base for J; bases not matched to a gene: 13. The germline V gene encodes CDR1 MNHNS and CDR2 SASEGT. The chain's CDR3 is CASSRGTSRRNSYNEQFF. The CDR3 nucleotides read TGTGCCAGCAGCCGCGGGACTAGCAGGAGGAATTCCTACAATGAGCAGTTCTTC.

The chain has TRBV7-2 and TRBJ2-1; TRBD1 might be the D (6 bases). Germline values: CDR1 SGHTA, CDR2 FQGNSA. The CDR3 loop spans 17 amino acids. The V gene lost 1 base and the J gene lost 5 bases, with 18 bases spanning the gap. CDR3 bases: TGTGCCAGCAGCTTAGGTCGCAGGGGCTATTCCCACAATGAGCAGTTCTTC. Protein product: CASSLGRRGYSHNEQFF. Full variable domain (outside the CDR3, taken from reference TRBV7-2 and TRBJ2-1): GAGVSQSPSNKVTEKGKDVELRCDPISGHTALYWYRQSLGQGLEFLIYFQGNSAPDKSGLPSDRFSAERTGGSVSTLTIQRTQQEDSAVYLCASSLGRRGYSHNEQFFGPGTRLTVL.